This TCR beta chain was recorded in a study of blood T cell repertoires in COVID-19. Study overall: Sites in the United States, Italy and Spain provided acute and convalescent COVID-19 samples. T cells, B-cell-depleted T cells, or PBMCs provided the cDNA or gDNA that served as material.

Assay: immunoSEQ multiplex PCR; the TCRdb copy retains only in-frame clones and omits some. The table lists 250,000 or so clones, roughly 90% of them singletons, with under 10% in the top ten. Enrolled through a virtual design, the participants were between 18 and 89 years of age and came from about two dozen US areas. Membership in each cohort depended on participant-reported clinical history. J was trimmed by 10 bases and V by 5 bases; bases with no gene match: 9. The CDR3 is 14 amino acids. From germline, CDR1 is SGHAT and CDR2 FQNNGV. The J gene is TRBJ1-4, the V gene TRBV11-2; TRBD1 aligns across 8 bases. This clonotype was obtained from a man aged 35 to 55 who had recovered from COVID-19. The sequenced sample consisted of PBMCs or T cells enriched from blood (not recorded which). CDR3 DNA: TGTGCCAGCAGCCAGTTGACAGGGGATGGAAAACTGTTTTTT. Its translation: CASSQLTGDGKLFF.